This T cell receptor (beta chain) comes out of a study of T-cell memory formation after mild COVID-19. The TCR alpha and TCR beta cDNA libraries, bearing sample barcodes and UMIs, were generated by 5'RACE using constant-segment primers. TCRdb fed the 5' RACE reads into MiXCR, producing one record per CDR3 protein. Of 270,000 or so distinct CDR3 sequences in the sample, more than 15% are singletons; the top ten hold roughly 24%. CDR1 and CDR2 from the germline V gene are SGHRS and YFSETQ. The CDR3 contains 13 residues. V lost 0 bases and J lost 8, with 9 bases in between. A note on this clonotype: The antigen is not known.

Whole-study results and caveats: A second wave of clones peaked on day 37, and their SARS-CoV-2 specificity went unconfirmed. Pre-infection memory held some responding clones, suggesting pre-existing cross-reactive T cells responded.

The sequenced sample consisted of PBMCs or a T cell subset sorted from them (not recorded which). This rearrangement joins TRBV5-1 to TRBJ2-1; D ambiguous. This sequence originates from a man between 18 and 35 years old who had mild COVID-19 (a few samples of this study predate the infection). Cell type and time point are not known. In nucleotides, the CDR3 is TGCGCCAGCAGCTTGGCTTTCGGTGATGAGCAGTTCTTC. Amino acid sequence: CASSLAFGDEQFF.